These T cell receptor beta chains were read from a single sample in a study of cytomegalovirus exposure and HLA in healthy donors. Only in-frame clones appear in the TCRdb table, and some are missing; sequencing was by immunoSEQ multiplex PCR. The sample lists some 100,000 clones, 70% to 80% occurring once. The specimen was PBMCs. The origin of the receptors is a male donor in good health and CMV-seropositive. CDR3s include the opening cysteine and the closing phenylalanine or tryptophan. Each record gives: CDR3 DNA, CDR3 protein, D gene, V gene, clone size, J gene. D genes are given only for firm matches. Only part of the rows carry a size: once, few, many, or a class if the clone is expanded.

TGTGCCAGCAGCCTCCTAGGGACAGGGGCCTCTGGGGCCAACGTCCTGACTTTC | CASSLLGTGASGANVLTF | TRBD1 | TRBV2 | NA | TRBJ2-6
TGTGCCAGCAGCCTCTCTCAGGGTTCGCCTTCCTACGAGCAGTACTTC | CASSLSQGSPSYEQYF | NA | TRBV9 | NA | TRBJ2-7
TGTGCCAGCAGCGCGCGGGGGGGCCCTGCAGATACGCAGTATTTT | CASSARGGPADTQYF | TRBD2 | TRBV9 | NA | TRBJ2-3
TGCGCCAGCAGCTCGACAGGGGATGGCAATCAGCCCCAGCATTTT | CASSSTGDGNQPQHF | TRBD1 | TRBV5-1 | NA | TRBJ1-5
TGTGCCAGCAGCCCCCCGCCATCGGGCCAAGAGACCCAGTACTTC | CASSPPPSGQETQYF | NA | TRBV2 | NA | TRBJ2-5
TGTGCCAGCAGCCTAGGACAGACTAAGAACACTGAAGCTTTCTTT | CASSLGQTKNTEAFF | NA | TRBV5-4 | NA | TRBJ1-1
TGTGCCAGCAGCCATACTAGCGGGGGGGTTACCGGGGAGCTGTTTTTT | CASSHTSGGVTGELFF | TRBD2 | TRBV7-8 | NA | TRBJ2-2
TGTGCCAGCAGCCGGACACCACATAGCAATCAGCCCCAGCATTTT | CASSRTPHSNQPQHF | NA | TRBV5-6 | few | TRBJ1-5
TGCGCCAGCAGCCGGGGTGGCAGGAGAGCTAATGAAAAACTGTTTTTT | CASSRGGRRANEKLFF | NA | TRBV5-1 | NA | TRBJ1-4
TGTGCCTGGTGCCCGACAGGGGGAACCGGTCAGCCCCAGCATTTT | CAWCPTGGTGQPQHF | TRBD1 | TRBV30 | NA | TRBJ1-5
TGCGCCAGCAGCGTGCGACAGAGCTCCTATAATTCACCCCTCCACTTT | CASSVRQSSYNSPLHF | NA | TRBV5-1 | NA | TRBJ1-6
TGCGCCAGCAGCCTGGGGAGTAGCGGGACCGGGGAGCTGTTTTTT | CASSLGSSGTGELFF | TRBD2 | TRBV4-1 | NA | TRBJ2-2
TGTGCCAGCAGCTTATTCGGACAGGGCTCAAATTCACCCCTCCACTTT | CASSLFGQGSNSPLHF | TRBD1 | TRBV7-2 | NA | TRBJ1-6
TGTGCCAGCAGTCAAGCTACCGGGAACCACCTATCTTTT | CASSQATGNHLSF | NA | TRBV27 | few | TRBJ1-4
TGTGCCAGTCGGACACAGGGGGTGGCCTACACCTTC | CASRTQGVAYTF | TRBD1 | TRBV30 | NA | TRBJ1-2
TGTGCCTGGAGTGTAATGAGGGAGCAAGGGCCCCAGCATTTT | CAWSVMREQGPQHF | NA | TRBV30 | few | TRBJ1-5
TGTGCCAGCAGTCTCCCGGGTCAGAAAGCTTTCTTT | CASSLPGQKAFF | NA | TRBV14 | few | TRBJ1-1
TGTGCCAGCAGCTTAGGGGGTGGAGGAATCTCTTCACCCCTCCACTTT | CASSLGGGGISSPLHF | NA | TRBV7-8 | NA | TRBJ1-6